These 29 T cell receptor beta chains were all obtained from the same sample, sequenced in a study of blood T cells in healthy people across ages. For the second PCR, which ran for about 7 to 12 cycles, a sample-barcoded 5' primer and a J-beta primer mix were used. TCRdb reprocessed the 5' RACE reads via MiXCR and lists one record per CDR3 protein. The table shows about 1 million distinct CDR3 sequences, with 40% to 55% occurring only once. The sample was blood. These receptors were obtained from a woman aged 55-70 years in good health.

This clonotype has more than one count but fewer than ten. The rearrangement joins TRBV5-1 to TRBJ2-1; 10 nucleotides match TRBD2. With V trimmed by 0 bases and J by 8 bases, 5 bases remained unmatched. The CDR3 extends over 15 amino acids. Germline assignment: CDR1 SGHRS and CDR2 YFSETQ. The DNA of the CDR3 is TGCGCCAGCAGCTTGGTCCCTAGCGGGAGTGATGAGCAGTTCTTC. The encoded protein is CASSLVPSGSDEQFF. The complete variable domain, with remaining parts taken from reference TRBV5-1 and TRBJ2-1, reads KAGVTQTPRYLIKTRGQQVTLSCSPISGHRSVSWYQQTPGQGLQFLFEYFSETQRNKGNFPGRFSGRQFSNSRSEMNVSTLELGDSALYLCASSLVPSGSDEQFFGPGTRLTVL.

This chain uses TRBV9 with TRBJ2-1; the match to TRBD1 covers 10 bases. This CDR3 has 13 residues. The germline CDR1 and CDR2 sequences are SGDLS and YYNGEE. V lost 3 bases, J lost 9 bases, and 3 bases stayed unmatched. CDR3 DNA sequence: TGTGCCAGCAGCGGGGGGACAGGGGTTGAGCAGTTCTTC. This translates into CASSGGTGVEQFF.

This clonotype was counted only a few times. V usage is TRBV6-2 or TRBV6-3 and J usage is TRBJ2-5; D possibly uses TRBD1 or TRBD2 (5 bases each). Germline V gene sequence: CDR1 MNHEY, CDR2 SVGEGT. The ends were cut back, 6 bases at V and 4 bases at J, with 18 bases in the middle. This CDR3 contains 15 residues. The CDR3 nucleotides are TGTGCCAGCAGCCCGGTTGAGGGGCGCAGAGAGACCCAGTACTTC. It encodes CASSPVEGRRETQYF.

V and J are TRBV12-3 or TRBV12-4 and TRBJ2-5, with D hard to call. Gene TRBJ2-7 matches the end of the DNA better, so the J call may be wrong. CDR3 length: 15 residues. CDR3 nucleotides: TGTGCCAGCAGTGTAGGTTCCCCTGACTTATACGAGCAGTACTTC. Its protein product is CASSVGSPDLYEQYF.

The gene calls are TRBV11-1 and TRBJ1-1; 7 positions match TRBD1. This CDR3 contains 14 residues. Germline-derived CDR1 and CDR2 are SGHAT and FQDESV (reference sequence). Germline trimming cut 10 bases from V and 1 base from J; bases unmatched to any gene: 9. Here the CDR3 reads CATRAGTANTEAFF. The CDR3 bases are TGTGCCACCCGGGCAGGGACAGCGAACACTGAAGCTTTCTTT. Full variable domain (remainder filled in from reference TRBV11-1 and TRBJ1-1): EAEVAQSPRYKITEKSQAVAFWCDPISGHATLYWYRQILGQGPELLVQFQDESVVDDSQLPKDRFSAERLKGVDSTLKIQPAELGDSAMYLCATRAGTANTEAFFGQGTRLTVV.

The chain recombines TRBV2 with TRBJ2-1; D ambiguous. There are 13 residues in the CDR3. The V and J ends lost 6 bases and 2 bases respectively, with 8 bases between them. Per germline, CDR1 SNHLY and CDR2 FYNNEI. CDR3 loop: CASSTDTYNEQFF. Written as DNA, the CDR3 is TGTGCCAGCAGCACTGACACCTACAATGAGCAGTTCTTC.

The V and J genes are TRBV12-3 or TRBV12-4 and TRBJ2-2; 7 bases agree with TRBD1. V dropped 2 bases and J dropped 2; count of bases not matched to a gene: 5. This CDR3 comprises 16 residues. The CDR3 sequence: CASSLIGTVNTGELFF. The CDR3 DNA reads TGTGCCAGCAGTTTAATAGGGACAGTCAACACCGGGGAGCTGTTTTTT.

V gene TRBV20-1 combines with J gene TRBJ2-6; D is perhaps TRBD2 (6 bases). The CDR3 runs 16 residues. Germline V gives CDR1 DFQATT, CDR2 SNEGSKA (reference sequence). Between the trimmed V and J ends, which lost 6 bases and 0 bases, there was a span of 15 bases. For the CDR3, the DNA is TGCAGTGCATGGGCCACGGGGGTCTCTGGGGCCAACGTCCTGACTTTC. Encoded protein: CSAWATGVSGANVLTF.

The rearrangement uses TRBV11-2 and TRBJ2-1, with TRBD2 matching 12 bases. Germline CDR1 SGHAT, CDR2 FQNNGV. CDR3 length: 15 residues. V lost 1 base to trimming and J lost 6 bases; unmatched junction nucleotides: 1. The CDR3 bases are TGTGCCAGCAGCTTAGTGGGACTAGCGGGCAATGAGCAGTTCTTC. It yields the protein CASSLVGLAGNEQFF.

The chain combines TRBV10-2 with TRBJ2-1; D might be TRBD1 (6 bases). The J call may be faulty, since TRBJ2-7 better matches the DNA end. Per germline, CDR1 WSHSY and CDR2 SAAADI. The CDR3 sequence is 17 residues long. CDR3 sequence reads: CASSETLRGRSYNEQYF. The DNA of the CDR3 is TGCGCCAGCAGTGAGACCCTCAGGGGAAGATCCTACAATGAGCAGTACTTC.

In the case of this clonotype: At one boundary the junction diverges from the germline segment, which might be a read error. This chain uses TRBV20-1 with TRBJ2-1; no clear D gene. The germline CDR1 and CDR2 sequences are DFQATT and SNEGSKA (reference sequence). The CDR3 is made up of 13 amino acids. This CDR3 reads CSARLGVYKEQFF. CDR3 sequence (DNA): TGCAGTGCTAGACTCGGAGTCTACAAGGAGCAGTTCTTC.

This clonotype appeared a few times. This chain links TRBV4-1 with TRBJ2-1; TRBD1 matches at 11 bases. CDR1 is MGHRA and CDR2 is YSYEKL in the germline V gene. The CDR3 loop spans 15 amino acids. Trimming at V came to 3 bases and at J to 8 bases, leaving 6 bases not matched to a gene. DNA for the CDR3: TGCGCCAGCAGCCACAGTGGGACAGGGGGGGATGAGCAGTTCTTC. Translation: CASSHSGTGGDEQFF.

The J gene is TRBJ2-5, the V gene TRBV5-1; D is perhaps TRBD1 (6 bases). Trimming shortened V by 7 bases and J by 4 bases, and 14 bases separated the two germline ends. The CDR3 runs to 13 residues. Germline loops: CDR1 SGHRS, CDR2 YFSETQ. The CDR3 region has the DNA TGCGCCAGCTCAGGGGCCATCGGAGAGACCCAGTACTTC. Translation gives CASSGAIGETQYF.

The CDR3 nucleotides read TGCAGTGCGCGGGGAGCAGGGGCGGATACGCAGTATTTT. It translates to CSARGAGADTQYF. The chain carries TRBV20-1 and TRBJ2-3; possibly TRBD1 or TRBD2 for D (6 bases each). Trimming pared 6 bases from V and 6 bases from J, leaving 16 bases between. CDR1 is DFQATT and CDR2 is SNEGSKA in the germline V gene (reference sequence). This CDR3 contains 13 residues.

The V gene is TRBV12-3 or TRBV12-4, the J gene TRBJ1-5; a weak D match, TRBD1 (5 bases). V was cut by 7 bases and J by 0 bases, with 10 bases left in between. The CDR3 runs to 14 residues. CDR3 DNA: TGTGCCAGCACTACGACAGATAGCAATCAGCCCCAGCATTTT. This translates into CASTTTDSNQPQHF.

The chain couples TRBV5-5 to TRBJ2-5; D is perhaps TRBD2 (5 bases). Trimming took 0 bases from V and 5 from J, leaving 14 bases between them. Germline CDR1 SGHKS, CDR2 YYEKEE (reference sequence). The CDR3 totals 15 residues. The CDR3 spells CASSLVGPTGETQYF. CDR3 bases: TGTGCCAGCAGCTTGGTTGGACCGACGGGGGAGACCCAGTACTTC.

The V call is TRBV29-1, the J call TRBJ2-7; D unresolved. The germline CDR1 and CDR2 sequences are SQVTM and ANQGSEA. Trimming took off 4 bases at V and 5 bases at J, with 9 bases between the two ends. This CDR3 has 11 residues. CDR3 loop: CSVVTSHEQYF. Here the CDR3 DNA reads TGCAGCGTTGTGACCAGCCACGAGCAGTACTTC.

This clonotype was observed a handful of times. V gene TRBV28 combines with J gene TRBJ2-3; TRBD2 agrees at 16 bases. This CDR3 comprises 19 residues. V was pared by 8 bases and J by 5 bases, with 16 bases of the junction left unmatched. Germline CDR1 MDHEN, CDR2 SYDVKM. CDR3 nucleotides: TGTGCCAGCGGAGGATGGAGGGGACTAGCGGGAGGGCACCAAGATACGCAGTATTTT. Protein: CASGGWRGLAGGHQDTQYF.

This clonotype was counted a few times. CDR3 amino acids: CASSLLGVYEQYF. The CDR3 DNA follows: TGTGCCAGCAGCTTACTAGGGGTCTACGAGCAGTACTTC. V gene TRBV7-8 combines with J gene TRBJ2-7; possible D gene TRBD1, 5 bases. CDR1 and CDR2 (germline): SGHVS, FQNEAQ. The CDR3 loop spans 13 amino acids. Trimming removed 2 bases from V and 3 bases from J, with 8 bases in between. Full variable domain (missing parts from reference TRBV7-8 and TRBJ2-7): GAGVSQSPRYKVAKRGQDVALRCDPISGHVSLFWYQQALGQGPEFLTYFQNEAQLDKSGLPSDRFFAERPEGSVSTLKIQRTQQEDSAVYLCASSLLGVYEQYFGPGTRLTVT.

There are a few counts of this clonotype. The chain has TRBV20-1 and TRBJ2-7; no clear D gene. Per germline, CDR1 DFQATT and CDR2 SNEGSKA (reference sequence). Trimming removed 3 bases at V and 5 bases at J, with 17 bases between. CDR3 length equals 14 residues. CDR3 in amino acids: CSASSYRWLNEQYF. As DNA, the CDR3 is TGCAGTGCTAGCTCCTATCGGTGGCTTAACGAGCAGTACTTC.

This clonotype was seen a few times. V is TRBV6-2 or TRBV6-3 and J is TRBJ2-1, with 7 nucleotides matching TRBD2. Germline loops: CDR1 MNHEY, CDR2 SVGEGT. The CDR3 consists of 17 residues. After removal of 6 bases from V and 5 bases from J, the junction contained 16 bases not matched to a gene. The CDR3 here is CASSLLAARRNNNEQFF. For the CDR3, the DNA is TGTGCCAGCAGCCTTCTAGCGGCTAGACGTAATAACAATGAGCAGTTCTTC.

J is TRBJ1-5 and V is TRBV12-3 or TRBV12-4; the match to TRBD1 covers 7 bases. This CDR3 spans 15 amino acids. J was trimmed by 6 bases and V by 5 bases; bases with no gene match: 10. The CDR3: CASSTIKGGGQPQHF. CDR3 coding DNA: TGTGCCAGCAGTACGATCAAAGGGGGCGGTCAGCCCCAGCATTTT.

As concerns this clonotype: A much bigger clone sits one base away, suggesting this may be a read error. The genes are TRBV5-5 and TRBJ2-7; 7 nucleotides line up with TRBD2. Germline CDR1 is SGHKS and CDR2 is YYEKEE (reference sequence). CDR3 length: 14 residues. The V segment lost 3 bases and the J segment 2 bases; nucleotides outside the gene matches: 5. The DNA of the CDR3 is TGTGCCAGCAGCTGGCAGGCGGGAGCCTACGAGCAGTACTTC. Protein sequence: CASSWQAGAYEQYF. Full variable domain (missing parts from reference TRBV5-5 and TRBJ2-7): DAGVTQSPTHLIKTRGQQVTLRCSPISGHKSVSWYQQVLGQGPQFIFQYYEKEERGRGNFPDRFSARQFPNYSSELNVNALLLGDSALYLCASSWQAGAYEQYFGPGTRLTVT.

The chain has TRBV7-6 and TRBJ2-7, with D perhaps TRBD1 (5 bases). The J call may be mistaken, given a closer DNA end match to TRBJ2-5. The germline V gene has CDR1 SGHVS and CDR2 FNYEAQ. This CDR3 is 15 amino acids long. The CDR3 nucleotides are TGTGCCAGCAGCTTAGAGGTGGACACCCGCGGGACCCAGTACTTC. As protein: CASSLEVDTRGTQYF.

The DNA for the CDR3 is TGCAGCGTTGGGAAGAGACTAGTTGGGGAGCAGTACTTC. Amino acids: CSVGKRLVGEQYF. V gene TRBV29-1 combines with J gene TRBJ2-7; D is perhaps TRBD2 (6 bases). This CDR3 region has 13 residues. The germline V and J ends were trimmed by 4 bases and 7 bases, with 17 bases remaining between them. The V gene's germline CDR1 is SQVTM and CDR2 ANQGSEA.

This clonotype was picked up many times. At one end, the junction sequence differs from germline, possibly due to a read error. The rearrangement joins TRBV12-3 or TRBV12-4 to TRBJ1-2; D remains ambiguous. The CDR3 totals 14 residues. This CDR3 reads CASSLDRANYGYTF. CDR3 bases: TGCGCCAGCAGCTTGGACCGAGCTAACTATGGCTACACCTTC.

This clonotype was recorded a few times. The chain combines TRBV11-2 with TRBJ2-1; D gene unclear. CDR1 is SGHAT, CDR2 FQNNGV, per germline. V lost 3 bases and J lost 0, with 9 bases in between. The CDR3 is 15 residues long. CDR3 in amino acids: CASSFERSSYNEQFF. CDR3 nucleotide sequence: TGTGCCAGCAGCTTTGAGCGTAGCTCCTACAATGAGCAGTTCTTC.

The chain employs TRBV4-1 and TRBJ2-1; D perhaps matches TRBD2 (5 bases). This CDR3 is built from 14 residues. Germline V gene sequence: CDR1 MGHRA, CDR2 YSYEKL. Trimming took off 0 bases at V and 4 bases at J, with 7 bases between the two ends. CDR3 nucleotides: TGCGCCAGCAGCCAAGAGCGGGCGTACAATGAGCAGTTCTTC. This encodes CASSQERAYNEQFF.

This clonotype has a single count. The chain joins TRBV20-1 to TRBJ2-7; a possible D gene is TRBD2 (5 bases). Germline CDR1 DFQATT, CDR2 SNEGSKA (reference sequence). CDR3 size: 13 residues. V was shortened by 7 bases and J by 0 bases, with 13 bases between the two germline ends. CDR3 bases: TGCAGTGGAAGTGGAGGCATCTCCTACGAGCAGTACTTC. Protein: CSGSGGISYEQYF.